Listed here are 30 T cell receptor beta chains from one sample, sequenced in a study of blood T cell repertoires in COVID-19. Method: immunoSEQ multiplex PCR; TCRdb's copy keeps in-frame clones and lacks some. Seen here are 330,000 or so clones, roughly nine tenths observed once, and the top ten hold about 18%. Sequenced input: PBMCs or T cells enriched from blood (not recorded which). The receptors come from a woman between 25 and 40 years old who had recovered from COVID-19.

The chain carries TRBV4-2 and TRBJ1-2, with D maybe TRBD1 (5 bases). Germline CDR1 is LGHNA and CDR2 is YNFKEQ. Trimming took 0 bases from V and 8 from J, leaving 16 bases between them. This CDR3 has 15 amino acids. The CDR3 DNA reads TGTGCCAGCAGCCAAGAGTGGGCGGGACCGACGGGCTACACCTTC. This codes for CASSQEWAGPTGYTF.

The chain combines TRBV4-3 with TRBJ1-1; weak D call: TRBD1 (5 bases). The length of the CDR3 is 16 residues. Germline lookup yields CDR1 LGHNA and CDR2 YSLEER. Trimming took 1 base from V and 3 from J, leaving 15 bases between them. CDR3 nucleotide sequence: TGCGCCAGCAGCCAAGTTGGCAGGGCGGCGGACACTGAAGCTTTCTTT. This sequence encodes CASSQVGRAADTEAFF.

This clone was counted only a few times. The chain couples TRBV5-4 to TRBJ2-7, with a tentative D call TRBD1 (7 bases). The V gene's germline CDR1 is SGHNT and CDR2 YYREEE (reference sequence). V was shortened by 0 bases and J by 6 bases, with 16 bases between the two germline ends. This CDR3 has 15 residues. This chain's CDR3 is CASSLGPRGELEQYF. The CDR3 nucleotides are TGTGCCAGCAGCTTGGGTCCCAGGGGGGAGCTCGAGCAGTACTTC.

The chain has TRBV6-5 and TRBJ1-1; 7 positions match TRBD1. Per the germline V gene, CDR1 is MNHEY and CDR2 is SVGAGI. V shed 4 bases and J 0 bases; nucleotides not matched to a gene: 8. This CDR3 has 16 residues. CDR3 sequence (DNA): TGTGCCAGCAGTTTGGGGACAGCTCGGGTGAACACTGAAGCTTTCTTT. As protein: CASSLGTARVNTEAFF.

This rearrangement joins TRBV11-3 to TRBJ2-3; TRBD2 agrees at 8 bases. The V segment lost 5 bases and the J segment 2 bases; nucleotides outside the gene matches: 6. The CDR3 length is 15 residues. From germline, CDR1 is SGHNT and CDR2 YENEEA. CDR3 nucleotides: TGTGCCAGCAGCCAAACTAGCGGATACACAGATACGCAGTATTTT. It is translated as CASSQTSGYTDTQYF.

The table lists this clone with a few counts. DNA for the CDR3: TGTGCCAGCAGTTACACTCAGGGGCGGAATCAGCCCCAGCATTTT. Amino acids: CASSYTQGRNQPQHF. The chain combines TRBV6-5 with TRBJ1-5; tentative D call: TRBD1 (6 bases). With 2 bases removed from V and 4 bases from J, the gap between germline ends came to 12 bases. Germline loops: CDR1 MNHEY, CDR2 SVGAGI. This CDR3 comprises 15 residues.

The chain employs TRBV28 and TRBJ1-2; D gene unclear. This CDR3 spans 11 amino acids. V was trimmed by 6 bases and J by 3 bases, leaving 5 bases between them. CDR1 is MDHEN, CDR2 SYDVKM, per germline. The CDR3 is CASRSDYGYTF. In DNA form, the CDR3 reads TGTGCCAGCAGGAGTGACTATGGCTACACCTTC.

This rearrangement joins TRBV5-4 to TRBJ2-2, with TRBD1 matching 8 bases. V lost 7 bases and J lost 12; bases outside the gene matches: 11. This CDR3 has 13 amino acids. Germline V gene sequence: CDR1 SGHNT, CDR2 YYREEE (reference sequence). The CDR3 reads CASVDREKVKLFF. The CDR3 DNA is TGTGCCAGCGTGGACAGGGAAAAGGTGAAGCTGTTTTTT. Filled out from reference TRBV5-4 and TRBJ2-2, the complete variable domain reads ETGVTQSPTHLIKTRGQQVTLRCSSQSGHNTVSWYQQALGQGPQFIFQYYREEENGRGNFPPRFSGLQFPNYSSELNVNALELDDSALYLCASVDREKVKLFFGEGSRLTVL.

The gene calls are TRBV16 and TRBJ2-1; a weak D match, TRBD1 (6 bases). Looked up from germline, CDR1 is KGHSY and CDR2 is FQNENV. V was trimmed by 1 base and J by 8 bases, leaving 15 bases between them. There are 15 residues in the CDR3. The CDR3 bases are TGTGCCAGCAGCCAATGGGCAGGGGTCGAGGATGAGCAGTTCTTC. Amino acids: CASSQWAGVEDEQFF.

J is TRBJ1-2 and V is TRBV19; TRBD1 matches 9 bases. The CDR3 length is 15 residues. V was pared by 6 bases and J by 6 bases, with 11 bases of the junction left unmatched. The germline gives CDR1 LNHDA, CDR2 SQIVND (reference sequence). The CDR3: CASRGWTGEDNGYTF. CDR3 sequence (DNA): TGTGCCAGTAGGGGCTGGACAGGGGAGGATAATGGCTACACCTTC.

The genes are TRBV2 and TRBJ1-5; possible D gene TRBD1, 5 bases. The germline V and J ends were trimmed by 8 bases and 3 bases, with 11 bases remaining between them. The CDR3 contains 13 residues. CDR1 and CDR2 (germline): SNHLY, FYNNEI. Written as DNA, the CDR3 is TGTGCCAGCCGAGACAGACTCAATCAGCCCCAGCATTTT. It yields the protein CASRDRLNQPQHF.

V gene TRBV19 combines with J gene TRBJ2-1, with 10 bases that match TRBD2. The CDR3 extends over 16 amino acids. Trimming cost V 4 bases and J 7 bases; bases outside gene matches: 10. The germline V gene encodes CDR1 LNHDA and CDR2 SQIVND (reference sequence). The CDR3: CASSNLPGLATNEQFF. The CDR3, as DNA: TGTGCCAGTAGTAATCTCCCGGGACTAGCGACAAATGAGCAGTTCTTC.

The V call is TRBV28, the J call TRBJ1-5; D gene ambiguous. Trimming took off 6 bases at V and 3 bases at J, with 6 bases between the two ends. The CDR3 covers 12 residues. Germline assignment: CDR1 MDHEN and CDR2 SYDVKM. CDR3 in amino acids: CASRSPNQPQHF. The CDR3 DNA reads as TGTGCCAGCAGATCTCCCAATCAGCCCCAGCATTTT.

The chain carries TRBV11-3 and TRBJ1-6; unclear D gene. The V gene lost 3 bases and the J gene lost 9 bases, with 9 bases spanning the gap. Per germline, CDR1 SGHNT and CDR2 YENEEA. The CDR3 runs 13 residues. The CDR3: CASSLEGSSPLHF. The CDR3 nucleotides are TGTGCCAGCAGCTTGGAGGGTTCTTCACCCCTCCACTTT.

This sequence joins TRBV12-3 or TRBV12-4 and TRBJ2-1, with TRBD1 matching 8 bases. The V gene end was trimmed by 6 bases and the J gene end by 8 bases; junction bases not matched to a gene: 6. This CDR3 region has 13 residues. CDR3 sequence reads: CASSRTGIDEQFF. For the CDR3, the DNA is TGTGCCAGCAGCCGGACAGGGATCGATGAGCAGTTCTTC.

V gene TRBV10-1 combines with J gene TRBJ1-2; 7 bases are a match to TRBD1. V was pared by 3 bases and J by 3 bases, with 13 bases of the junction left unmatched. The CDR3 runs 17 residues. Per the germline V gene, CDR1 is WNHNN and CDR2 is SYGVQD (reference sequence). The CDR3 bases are TGCGCCAGCAGTGACGTCAGGGGGACACGGGGTGACTATGGCTACACCTTC. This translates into CASSDVRGTRGDYGYTF.

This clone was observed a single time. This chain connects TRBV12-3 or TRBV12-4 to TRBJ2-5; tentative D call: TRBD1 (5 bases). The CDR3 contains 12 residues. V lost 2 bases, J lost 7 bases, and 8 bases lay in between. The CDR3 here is CASSLRGGTQYF. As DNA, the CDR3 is TGTGCCAGCAGTTTAAGGGGTGGGACCCAGTACTTC.

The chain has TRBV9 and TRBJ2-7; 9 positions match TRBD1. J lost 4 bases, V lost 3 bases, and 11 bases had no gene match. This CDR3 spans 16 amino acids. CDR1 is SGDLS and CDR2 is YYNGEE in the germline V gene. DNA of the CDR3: TGTGCCAGCAGCGGACGACCGGGACAGGGTCGGTACGAGCAGTACTTC. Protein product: CASSGRPGQGRYEQYF. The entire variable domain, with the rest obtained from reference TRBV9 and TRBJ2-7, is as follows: DSGVTQTPKHLITATGQRVTLRCSPRSGDLSVYWYQQSLDQGLQFLIQYYNGEERAKGNILERFSAQQFPDLHSELNLSSLELGDSALYFCASSGRPGQGRYEQYFGPGTRLTVT.

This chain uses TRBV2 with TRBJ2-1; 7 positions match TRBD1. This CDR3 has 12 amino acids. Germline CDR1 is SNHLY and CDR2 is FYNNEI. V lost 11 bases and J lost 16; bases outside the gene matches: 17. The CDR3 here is CAVGQIVQTTFF. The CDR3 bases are TGTGCCGTGGGACAGATTGTTCAAACGACATTCTTC.

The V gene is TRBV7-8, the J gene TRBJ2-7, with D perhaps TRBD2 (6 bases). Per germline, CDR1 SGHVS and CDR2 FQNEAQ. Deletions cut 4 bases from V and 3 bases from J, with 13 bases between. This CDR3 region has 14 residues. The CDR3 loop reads CASSSQAGGYEQYF. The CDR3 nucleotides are TGTGCCAGCAGCTCCCAAGCGGGCGGCTACGAGCAGTACTTC.

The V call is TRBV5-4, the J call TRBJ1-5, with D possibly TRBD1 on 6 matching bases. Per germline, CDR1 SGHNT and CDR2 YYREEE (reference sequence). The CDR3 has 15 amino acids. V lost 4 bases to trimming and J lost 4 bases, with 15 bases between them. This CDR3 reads CASSHSGDGNQPQHF. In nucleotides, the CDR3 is TGTGCCAGCAGCCACTCAGGGGACGGGAATCAGCCCCAGCATTTT.

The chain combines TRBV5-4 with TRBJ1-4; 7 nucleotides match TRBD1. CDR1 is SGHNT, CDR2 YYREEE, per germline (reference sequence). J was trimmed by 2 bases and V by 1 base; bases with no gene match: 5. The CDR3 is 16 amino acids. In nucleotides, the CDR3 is TGTGCCAGCAGCTTGAACAGGGGAGTCACTAATGAAAAACTGTTTTTT. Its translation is CASSLNRGVTNEKLFF.

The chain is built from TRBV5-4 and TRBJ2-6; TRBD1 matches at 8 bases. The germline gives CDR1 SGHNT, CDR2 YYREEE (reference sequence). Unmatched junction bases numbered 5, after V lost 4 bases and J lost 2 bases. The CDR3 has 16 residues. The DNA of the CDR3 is TGTGCCAGCAGCCGACGACAGGGGACTGGGGCCAACGTCCTGACTTTC. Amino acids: CASSRRQGTGANVLTF.

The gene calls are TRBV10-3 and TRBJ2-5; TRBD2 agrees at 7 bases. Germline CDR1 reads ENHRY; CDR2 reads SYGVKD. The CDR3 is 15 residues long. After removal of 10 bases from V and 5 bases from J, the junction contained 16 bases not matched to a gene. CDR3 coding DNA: TGTGCCAGCTCCGTTTCGGGGGAGGGGAGGGAGACCCAGTACTTC. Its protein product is CASSVSGEGRETQYF.

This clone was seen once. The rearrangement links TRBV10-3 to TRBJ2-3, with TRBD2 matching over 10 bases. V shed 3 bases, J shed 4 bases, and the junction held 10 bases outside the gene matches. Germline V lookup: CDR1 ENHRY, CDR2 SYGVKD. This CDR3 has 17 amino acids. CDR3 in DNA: TGTGCCATCAGTGATCAGGTATCTAGCGGGAGTCCAGATACGCAGTATTTT. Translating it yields CAISDQVSSGSPDTQYF.

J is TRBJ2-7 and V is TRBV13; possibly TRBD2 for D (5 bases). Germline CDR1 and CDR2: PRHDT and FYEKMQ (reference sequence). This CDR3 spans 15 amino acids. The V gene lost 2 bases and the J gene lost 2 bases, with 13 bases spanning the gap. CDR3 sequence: CASSLSSAGAYEQYF. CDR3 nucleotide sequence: TGTGCCAGCAGCTTAAGTTCGGCGGGCGCCTACGAGCAGTACTTC.

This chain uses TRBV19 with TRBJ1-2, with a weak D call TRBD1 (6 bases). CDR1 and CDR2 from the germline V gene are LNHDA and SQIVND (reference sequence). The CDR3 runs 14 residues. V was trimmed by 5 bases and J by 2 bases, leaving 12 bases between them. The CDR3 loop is CASSPPDRNYGYTF. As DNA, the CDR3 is TGTGCCAGTAGTCCCCCGGACAGAAACTATGGCTACACCTTC.

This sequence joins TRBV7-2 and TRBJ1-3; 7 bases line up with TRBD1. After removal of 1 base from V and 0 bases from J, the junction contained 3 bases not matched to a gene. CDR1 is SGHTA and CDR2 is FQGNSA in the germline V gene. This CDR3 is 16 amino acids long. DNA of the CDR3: TGTGCCAGCAGCTTAGACAGGGGTTCCTCTGGAAACACCATATATTTT. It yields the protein CASSLDRGSSGNTIYF.

The CDR3 DNA reads TGTGCCAGCCGCCCGGACAGGGTAAACTATGGCTACACCTTC. As protein: CASRPDRVNYGYTF. The chain employs TRBV28 and TRBJ1-2; 8 bases map to TRBD1. J was trimmed by 2 bases and V by 8 bases; bases with no gene match: 7. Germline CDR1 MDHEN, CDR2 SYDVKM. The CDR3 has 14 amino acids.

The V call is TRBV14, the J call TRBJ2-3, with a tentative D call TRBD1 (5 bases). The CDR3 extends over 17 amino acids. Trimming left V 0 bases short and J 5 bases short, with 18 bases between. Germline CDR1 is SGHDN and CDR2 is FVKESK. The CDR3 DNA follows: TGTGCCAGCAGCCAAGATAGGGGATGGACCAGAGGAGATACGCAGTATTTT. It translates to CASSQDRGWTRGDTQYF.